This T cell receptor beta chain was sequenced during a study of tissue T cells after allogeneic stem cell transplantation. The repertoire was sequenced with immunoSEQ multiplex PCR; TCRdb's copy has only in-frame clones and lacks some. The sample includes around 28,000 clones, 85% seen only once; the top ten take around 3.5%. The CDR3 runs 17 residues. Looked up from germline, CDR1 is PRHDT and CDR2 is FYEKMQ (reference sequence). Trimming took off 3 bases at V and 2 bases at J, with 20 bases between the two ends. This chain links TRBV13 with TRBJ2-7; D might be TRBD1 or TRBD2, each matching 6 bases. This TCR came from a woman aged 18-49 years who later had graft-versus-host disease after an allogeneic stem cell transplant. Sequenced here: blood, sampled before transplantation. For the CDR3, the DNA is TGTGCCAGCAGCTTCCTGAAGGGGGGCAGGGGAGCCTACGAGCAGTACTTC. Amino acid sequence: CASSFLKGGRGAYEQYF. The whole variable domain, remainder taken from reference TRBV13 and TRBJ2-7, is AAGVIQSPRHLIKEKRETATLKCYPIPRHDTVYWYQQGPGQDPQFLISFYEKMQSDKGSIPDRFSAQQFSDYHSELNMSSLELGDSALYFCASSFLKGGRGAYEQYFGPGTRLTVT.